These 3 T cell receptor beta chains were sequenced from one sample in a study of blood T cell repertoires in COVID-19. The assay was immunoSEQ multiplex PCR, and TCRdb's table has in-frame clones only and misses some. The table lists under 150,000 clones, around nine tenths of them singletons. Specimen: peripheral blood. The receptors were gathered from a human donor with active COVID-19. The donor label of this sample is uncertain.

On this clone: This sample includes further DNA sequences coding for the same CDR3. The rearrangement links TRBV27 to TRBJ2-7; possible D gene TRBD2, 6 bases. V was cut by 0 bases and J by 1 base, with 7 bases left in between. Germline assignment: CDR1 MNHEY and CDR2 SMNVEV (reference sequence). The CDR3 sequence is 14 residues long. The DNA for the CDR3 is TGTGCCAGCAGTTTATCCGGGGGTTCCTACGAGCAGTACTTC. It is translated as CASSLSGGSYEQYF.

This chain connects TRBV6-6 to TRBJ2-7; maybe TRBD2 (5 bases). This CDR3 is 16 amino acids long. Germline loops: CDR1 MNHNY, CDR2 SVGAGI (reference sequence). Trimming left V 6 bases short and J 0 bases short, with 18 bases between. CDR3 loop: CASSKGGQVLSYEQYF. The CDR3 nucleotides read TGTGCCAGCAGCAAAGGAGGCCAGGTCCTCTCCTACGAGCAGTACTTC.

The V call is TRBV7-6, the J call TRBJ2-7; 7 nucleotides match TRBD1. The V and J ends lost 5 bases and 0 bases, in that order; junction bases with no gene match: 10. This CDR3 comprises 16 residues. Germline CDR1 and CDR2: SGHVS and FNYEAQ. CDR3 nucleotides: TGTGCCAGCAGCCAACAGGGGACCCGGAGCTCCTACGAGCAGTACTTC. It is translated as CASSQQGTRSSYEQYF.